This entry describes one TCR beta chain. What it binds is unknown. This record comes from a study of post-analysis software for immune sequencing data. Study in general: Several disease courses (relapsing-remitting, secondary progressive and progressive-relapsing) of multiple sclerosis were included.

Sequencing libraries made from TCR beta cDNA carried unique molecular identifiers. A population of roughly 0.9 to 11 million T cells gave rise to 400,000 to 550,000 cDNA molecules. TCRdb used MiXCR to reprocess the PCR reads, holding one entry per CDR3 protein. The sample has roughly 400,000 distinct CDR3 sequences, 39% seen once. Regarding the study as a whole: Five or six TRBV segments (TRBV5-6, TRBV5-1 and TRBV20-1 among them) occurred more frequently in patients than in controls.

This CDR3 comprises 15 residues. Per the germline V gene, CDR1 is MDHEN and CDR2 is SYDVKM. Trimming removed 5 bases from V and 8 bases from J, with 19 bases in between. This sequence joins TRBV28 and TRBJ2-1; D may correspond to TRBD1 or TRBD2 (7 bases each). The material sequenced was blood. The receptor was isolated from a girl aged 2 to 10 with multiple sclerosis. The CDR3 DNA sequence: TGTGCCAGCAGTCCAAACAGGGGAGGGTCGGATGAGCAGTTCTTC. It translates to CASSPNRGGSDEQFF.